The rows below give T cell receptor beta chains drawn from one sample of a study of cytomegalovirus exposure and HLA in healthy donors. The repertoire was sequenced with immunoSEQ multiplex PCR; TCRdb's copy has only in-frame clones and lacks some. Of 170,000 or so clones listed, around nine tenths are singletons. Material for sequencing was PBMCs. These receptors came from a woman younger than 30 in good health and CMV-seronegative. Both conserved end residues are part of each CDR3. Fields, in order: V gene, D gene, J gene, clone size, CDR3 DNA, CDR3 protein. The D gene is left open where the match is weak. Not every row has a clone size; where given, it reads once, few, many or a size class.

V gene: TRBV29-1
D gene: .
J gene: TRBJ2-4
clone size: .
CDR3 DNA: TGCAGCGTTGATTTCGACAGTCCTTCTTTAAACATTCAGTACTTC
CDR3 protein: CSVDFDSPSLNIQYF

V gene: TRBV5-1
D gene: .
J gene: TRBJ2-3
clone size: .
CDR3 DNA: TGCGCCAGCAGCCCACAGACCGGAATAGATACGCAGTATTTT
CDR3 protein: CASSPQTGIDTQYF

V gene: TRBV5-1
D gene: TRBD1
J gene: TRBJ2-7
clone size: once
CDR3 DNA: TGCGCCAGCAGCGCCCCTTGGGGACAGCCGTGGGGCGACGAGCAGTACTTC
CDR3 protein: CASSAPWGQPWGDEQYF

V gene: TRBV5-1
D gene: .
J gene: TRBJ2-7
clone size: once
CDR3 DNA: TGCGCCAGCAGCTTGTTAGCGGTAGAGAACGAGCAGTACTTC
CDR3 protein: CASSLLAVENEQYF

V gene: TRBV15
D gene: TRBD1
J gene: TRBJ1-2
clone size: .
CDR3 DNA: TGTGCCACCAGCAGGGACAGGTTTTTAGGCTACACCTTC
CDR3 protein: CATSRDRFLGYTF

V gene: TRBV28
D gene: .
J gene: TRBJ1-2
clone size: .
CDR3 DNA: TGTGCCAGCAACCCCCACGGGGAGAACTATGGCTACACCTTC
CDR3 protein: CASNPHGENYGYTF

V gene: TRBV6-1
D gene: .
J gene: TRBJ2-3
clone size: .
CDR3 DNA: TGTGCCAGCAGTGAGGGGGCCCTCCGGCCAGATACGCAGTATTTT
CDR3 protein: CASSEGALRPDTQYF

V gene: TRBV27
D gene: .
J gene: TRBJ2-7
clone size: .
CDR3 DNA: TGTGCCAGCAGTTTGATAACAGGAAGACCGTACGAGCAGTACTTC
CDR3 protein: CASSLITGRPYEQYF

V gene: TRBV7-9
D gene: .
J gene: TRBJ1-2
clone size: .
CDR3 DNA: TGTGCCAGCAGCTTTCTGTCAGGGGTGGAGGGCTACACCTTC
CDR3 protein: CASSFLSGVEGYTF

V gene: TRBV28
D gene: TRBD2
J gene: TRBJ2-7
clone size: .
CDR3 DNA: TGTGCCAGCAGCTCGGTCGGGGGGTACTACTCCTACGAGCAGTACTTC
CDR3 protein: CASSSVGGYYSYEQYF

V gene: TRBV5-1
D gene: TRBD1
J gene: TRBJ1-4
clone size: .
CDR3 DNA: TGCGCCAGCAGCTTGGGACAGGGGCCTTTAGGGACCCATAATGAAAAACTGTTTTTT
CDR3 protein: CASSLGQGPLGTHNEKLFF

V gene: TRBV5-1
D gene: TRBD2
J gene: TRBJ2-5
clone size: .
CDR3 DNA: TGCGCCAGCAAAATTCACCTAGCGGGGGGTTTGGGAGAGACCCAGTACTTC
CDR3 protein: CASKIHLAGGLGETQYF

V gene: TRBV25-1
D gene: TRBD1
J gene: TRBJ2-7
clone size: .
CDR3 DNA: TGTGCCAGCAGTATGACAGGGGGCGCGTACGAGCAGTACTTC
CDR3 protein: CASSMTGGAYEQYF

V gene: TRBV7-9
D gene: .
J gene: TRBJ1-6
clone size: few
CDR3 DNA: TGTGCCAGCAGCTTTTCAGGGCTCAATTCACCCCTCCACTTT
CDR3 protein: CASSFSGLNSPLHF

V gene: TRBV27
D gene: .
J gene: TRBJ1-5
clone size: .
CDR3 DNA: TGTGCCAGCAGTTTAGAAGGGGGTCAGCCCCAGCATTTT
CDR3 protein: CASSLEGGQPQHF

V gene: TRBV5-1
D gene: .
J gene: TRBJ2-1
clone size: once
CDR3 DNA: TGCGCCAGCAGCTTGGCAGGGTCGTCGAACAATGAGCAGTTCTTC
CDR3 protein: CASSLAGSSNNEQFF

V gene: TRBV28
D gene: TRBD1
J gene: TRBJ2-7
clone size: .
CDR3 DNA: TGTGCCAGCACTTTACAGGGGGGAAACTACGAGCAGTACTTC
CDR3 protein: CASTLQGGNYEQYF

V gene: TRBV6-1
D gene: .
J gene: TRBJ2-5
clone size: .
CDR3 DNA: TGTGCCAGTGGACAGCTAGGCCTTAGAGAGACCCAGTACTTC
CDR3 protein: CASGQLGLRETQYF

V gene: TRBV6-1
D gene: .
J gene: TRBJ2-7
clone size: few
CDR3 DNA: TGTGCCAGCAATCCGAGCTCCTACGAGCAGTACTTC
CDR3 protein: CASNPSSYEQYF

V gene: TRBV2
D gene: TRBD1
J gene: TRBJ1-4
clone size: .
CDR3 DNA: TGTGCCAGCAATGCCCGGACAGGGGTAAATGAAAAACTGTTTTTT
CDR3 protein: CASNARTGVNEKLFF

V gene: TRBV11-2
D gene: .
J gene: TRBJ2-5
clone size: .
CDR3 DNA: TGTGCCAGCAGGCGTTACGCGGGCCCCGGGGAGACCCAGTACTTC
CDR3 protein: CASRRYAGPGETQYF

V gene: TRBV19
D gene: TRBD1
J gene: TRBJ1-2
clone size: .
CDR3 DNA: TGTGCCAGTAGGGCAACACAGGGGGCTAAGAACGGCTACACCTTC
CDR3 protein: CASRATQGAKNGYTF

V gene: TRBV7-9
D gene: TRBD1
J gene: TRBJ2-7
clone size: .
CDR3 DNA: TGTTCCAGCAGTTCAGGACAGGGGCAGCAGTACTTC
CDR3 protein: CSSSSGQGQQYF

V gene: TRBV11-1
D gene: .
J gene: TRBJ2-1
clone size: .
CDR3 DNA: TGTGCCAGCAGCTCGGGTCCGACAGACAATGAGCAGTTCTTC
CDR3 protein: CASSSGPTDNEQFF

V gene: TRBV6-5
D gene: .
J gene: TRBJ2-4
clone size: .
CDR3 DNA: TGTGCCAGCACCCGGACAAAACTAGCCAAAAACATTCAGTACTTC
CDR3 protein: CASTRTKLAKNIQYF

V gene: TRBV7-8
D gene: .
J gene: TRBJ1-5
clone size: .
CDR3 DNA: TGTGCCAGCAGCTTAGTGGCAGGTAATAGCAATCAGCCCCAGCATTTT
CDR3 protein: CASSLVAGNSNQPQHF

V gene: TRBV7-8
D gene: .
J gene: TRBJ2-6
clone size: .
CDR3 DNA: TGTGCCAGCAGCGTCAACAGGGTCTCTGGGGCCAACGTCCTGACTTTC
CDR3 protein: CASSVNRVSGANVLTF

V gene: TRBV28
D gene: .
J gene: TRBJ2-7
clone size: .
CDR3 DNA: TGTGCCAGCAGTTGGGCAAGGGGACTCTACGAGCAGTACTTC
CDR3 protein: CASSWARGLYEQYF

V gene: TRBV27
D gene: TRBD1
J gene: TRBJ2-2
clone size: .
CDR3 DNA: TGTGCCAGCCGATACGATGGGACAGGCATCAACACGAACACCGGGGAGCTGTTTTTT
CDR3 protein: CASRYDGTGINTNTGELFF

V gene: TRBV18
D gene: TRBD2
J gene: TRBJ2-5
clone size: .
CDR3 DNA: TGTGCCAGCTCACCTGTCGGGAGCGGGGAAGAGACCCAGTACTTC
CDR3 protein: CASSPVGSGEETQYF

V gene: TRBV5-6
D gene: .
J gene: TRBJ1-2
clone size: .
CDR3 DNA: TGTGCCAGCAGCTTGGAACAGGGCGGTCATAACTATGGCTACACCTTC
CDR3 protein: CASSLEQGGHNYGYTF

V gene: TRBV27
D gene: TRBD1
J gene: TRBJ1-2
clone size: once
CDR3 DNA: TGTGCCAGCAGCCTGGACAGGGATTGGGGCTACACCTTC
CDR3 protein: CASSLDRDWGYTF

V gene: TRBV6-5
D gene: TRBD2
J gene: TRBJ2-7
clone size: few
CDR3 DNA: TGTGCCAGCAGTGGACTAGCGGGGGGGCCGCACGAGCAGTACTTC
CDR3 protein: CASSGLAGGPHEQYF

V gene: TRBV7-9
D gene: TRBD1
J gene: TRBJ2-7
clone size: .
CDR3 DNA: TGTGCCAGCAATCCGGGACAGGGCAACGAGCAGTACTTC
CDR3 protein: CASNPGQGNEQYF

V gene: TRBV2
D gene: TRBD1
J gene: TRBJ1-3
clone size: .
CDR3 DNA: TGTACCAGCAGGCCCGGGACAGGGGGAAACACCATATATTTT
CDR3 protein: CTSRPGTGGNTIYF

V gene: TRBV28
D gene: .
J gene: TRBJ2-3
clone size: .
CDR3 DNA: TGTGCCAGCAGGGCACAGGAGAAGGAGACAGATACGCAGTATTTT
CDR3 protein: CASRAQEKETDTQYF

V gene: TRBV10-3
D gene: TRBD1
J gene: TRBJ1-1
clone size: few
CDR3 DNA: TGTGCCATCAGTGAGAGGGGACAGGCACGGGCTTTCTTT
CDR3 protein: CAISERGQARAFF

V gene: TRBV5-1
D gene: TRBD2
J gene: TRBJ2-2
clone size: .
CDR3 DNA: TGCGCCAGCAGTTCGGGACTAGCGCTAAACACCGGGGAGCTGTTTTTT
CDR3 protein: CASSSGLALNTGELFF

V gene: TRBV30
D gene: .
J gene: TRBJ1-4
clone size: .
CDR3 DNA: TGTGCCTGGAGTGTACGGGGGGACGGGTTAACTAATGAAAAACTGTTTTTT
CDR3 protein: CAWSVRGDGLTNEKLFF

V gene: TRBV5-4
D gene: .
J gene: TRBJ2-3
clone size: .
CDR3 DNA: TGTGCCAGCAGCTTATCTAGCGCCAGCACAGATACGCAGTATTTT
CDR3 protein: CASSLSSASTDTQYF

V gene: TRBV18
D gene: TRBD2
J gene: TRBJ2-7
clone size: .
CDR3 DNA: TGTGCCAGCTCACCAACAGCGGGAGGGCCGGGGGTGAAACAGTACTTC
CDR3 protein: CASSPTAGGPGVKQYF

V gene: TRBV29-1
D gene: .
J gene: TRBJ2-1
clone size: .
CDR3 DNA: TGCAGCGTGAGGGTGGGTTCCTACAATGAGCAGTTCTTC
CDR3 protein: CSVRVGSYNEQFF

V gene: TRBV2
D gene: TRBD1
J gene: TRBJ1-2
clone size: once
CDR3 DNA: TGTGCCAGCAGTGAAGCGGGGGGACAGTGGAACTATGGCTACACCTTC
CDR3 protein: CASSEAGGQWNYGYTF

V gene: TRBV18
D gene: .
J gene: TRBJ2-5
clone size: .
CDR3 DNA: TGTGCCAGCTCACCACCGTTGCGCCAAGAGACCCAGTACTTC
CDR3 protein: CASSPPLRQETQYF

V gene: TRBV18
D gene: TRBD1
J gene: TRBJ1-1
clone size: .
CDR3 DNA: TGTGCCAGCTCACCGGAAGACGGACAGGGCAGGGTTGAAGCTTTCTTT
CDR3 protein: CASSPEDGQGRVEAFF

V gene: TRBV2
D gene: .
J gene: TRBJ1-1
clone size: .
CDR3 DNA: TGTGCCAGCAGGGGGCAGGGGTTGGGCACTGAAGCTTTCTTT
CDR3 protein: CASRGQGLGTEAFF

V gene: TRBV18
D gene: .
J gene: TRBJ1-5
clone size: .
CDR3 DNA: TGTGCCAGCTCACCCGTACCACCGCAGGGATCTCAGCCCCAGCATTTT
CDR3 protein: CASSPVPPQGSQPQHF

V gene: TRBV5-1
D gene: TRBD2
J gene: TRBJ2-1
clone size: .
CDR3 DNA: TGCGCCAGCAGCTTGGCGCTAGCGGGAGGGTCCAATGAGCAGTTCTTC
CDR3 protein: CASSLALAGGSNEQFF

V gene: TRBV9
D gene: .
J gene: TRBJ2-3
clone size: .
CDR3 DNA: TGTGCCAGCAGCGTAGGATCGAGCAGGTCGAACACAGATACGCAGTATTTT
CDR3 protein: CASSVGSSRSNTDTQYF

V gene: TRBV5-1
D gene: TRBD1
J gene: TRBJ1-3
clone size: few
CDR3 DNA: TGCGCCAGCAGCTGGGACAGCCGCTCTGGAAACACCATATATTTT
CDR3 protein: CASSWDSRSGNTIYF

V gene: TRBV5-1
D gene: .
J gene: TRBJ2-5
clone size: once
CDR3 DNA: TGCGCCAGCAAAGTCGCAGAAGAGACCCAGTACTTC
CDR3 protein: CASKVAEETQYF

V gene: TRBV28
D gene: .
J gene: TRBJ2-2
clone size: .
CDR3 DNA: TGTGCCAGCAGTTTCGAATGGTCCGGGAACACCGGGGAGCTGTTTTTT
CDR3 protein: CASSFEWSGNTGELFF

V gene: TRBV27
D gene: .
J gene: TRBJ1-1
clone size: .
CDR3 DNA: TGTGCCAGCACCCCCGGTAAAGGGAGTGAGACTGAAGCTTTCTTT
CDR3 protein: CASTPGKGSETEAFF

V gene: TRBV7-9
D gene: .
J gene: TRBJ2-7
clone size: .
CDR3 DNA: TGTGCCAGCAGCTTACGGGATCAGGGGTACGAGCAGTACTTC
CDR3 protein: CASSLRDQGYEQYF

V gene: TRBV28
D gene: .
J gene: TRBJ2-7
clone size: .
CDR3 DNA: TGTGCCAGCAGCCCCGCCGGGTTTCTATCCTACGAGCAGTACTTC
CDR3 protein: CASSPAGFLSYEQYF